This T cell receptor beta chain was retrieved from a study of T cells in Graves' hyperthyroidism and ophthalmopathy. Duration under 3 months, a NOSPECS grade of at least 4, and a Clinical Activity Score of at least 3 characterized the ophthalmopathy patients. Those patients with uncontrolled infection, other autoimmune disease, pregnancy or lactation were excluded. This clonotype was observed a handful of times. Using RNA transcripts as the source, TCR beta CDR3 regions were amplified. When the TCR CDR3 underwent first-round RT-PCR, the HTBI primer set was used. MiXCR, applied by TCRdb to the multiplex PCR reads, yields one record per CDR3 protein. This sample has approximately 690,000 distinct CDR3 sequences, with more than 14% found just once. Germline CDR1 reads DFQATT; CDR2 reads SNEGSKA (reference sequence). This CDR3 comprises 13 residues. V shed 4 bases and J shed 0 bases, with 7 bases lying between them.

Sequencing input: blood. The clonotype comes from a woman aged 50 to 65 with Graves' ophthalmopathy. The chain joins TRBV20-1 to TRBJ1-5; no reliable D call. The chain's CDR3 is CSATVNSNQPQHF. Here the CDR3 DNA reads TGCAGTGCTACGGTGAATAGCAATCAGCCCCAGCATTTT.